The 32 T cell receptor beta chains listed next were all sequenced from one sample in a study of T-cell reconstitution after alpha-beta-depleted transplantation in children. As it was prepared, the TCRbeta library received unique molecular identifiers. TCRdb used MiXCR to reprocess the PCR reads, holding one entry per CDR3 protein. This sample has around 960,000 distinct CDR3 sequences; under 30% occur once, and the top ten carry about 28%. Sequences were derived from PBMCs, mostly from graft donor cells, sampled 360 days after TCRalphabeta/CD19-depleted stem cell transplant. The receptors originated from a boy in the first two years of life who had a stem cell transplant for SCID, so the T cells may come from the graft donor.

V is TRBV20-1 and J is TRBJ2-5; D gene ambiguous. The CDR3 has 13 amino acids. Germline CDR1 and CDR2: DFQATT and SNEGSKA (reference sequence). Trimming took 0 bases from V and 3 from J, leaving 8 bases between them. The CDR3 reads CSARDWAEETQYF. CDR3 in DNA: TGCAGTGCTAGAGATTGGGCAGAAGAGACCCAGTACTTC.

The gene calls are TRBV5-6 and TRBJ2-7; weak D call: TRBD2 (6 bases). From germline, CDR1 is SGHDT and CDR2 YYEEEE. The CDR3 is 16 residues long. Trimming shortened V by 0 bases and J by 1 base, and 14 bases separated the two germline ends. The CDR3 region has the DNA TGTGCCAGCAGCTTGGCCGGAGGGAGCGGATCCTACGAGCAGTACTTC. This gives the protein CASSLAGGSGSYEQYF.

V is TRBV2 and J is TRBJ2-3; D might be TRBD2 (6 bases). The CDR3 length is 15 residues. The ends were cut back, 5 bases at V and 1 base at J, with 13 bases in the middle. The V gene's germline CDR1 is SNHLY and CDR2 FYNNEI. The CDR3 loop is CASSQTSRGTDTQYF. Written as DNA, the CDR3 is TGTGCCAGCAGTCAAACTAGCCGGGGCACAGATACGCAGTATTTT.

This clonotype was counted between two and nine times. This chain joins TRBV7-3 and TRBJ2-1, with TRBD2 matching over 7 bases. Germline trimming cut 7 bases from V and 10 bases from J; bases unmatched to any gene: 16. The germline V gene has CDR1 SGHTA and CDR2 FQGTGA. This CDR3 is 15 amino acids long. The CDR3 loop reads CASTPNTGGAGEQFF. CDR3 bases: TGTGCCAGCACACCGAATACGGGCGGAGCGGGGGAGCAGTTCTTC.

This clonotype has more than one count but fewer than ten. The chain uses TRBV12-3 or TRBV12-4 and TRBJ2-3; 9 bases map to TRBD2. There are 15 residues in the CDR3. V dropped 6 bases and J dropped 3; count of bases not matched to a gene: 7. CDR3 DNA sequence: TGTGCCAGCAGAGGGACTAGCCTTTGGACAGATACGCAGTATTTT. This translates into CASRGTSLWTDTQYF.

V usage is TRBV12-3 or TRBV12-4 and J usage is TRBJ2-1; D is perhaps TRBD1 (6 bases). The CDR3 is 18 residues long. The germline V and J ends were trimmed by 5 bases and 1 base, with 21 bases remaining between them. CDR3 sequence (DNA): TGTGCCAGCAGTGTCCGTGCCGGGACACAGCGGTCCTACAATGAGCAGTTCTTC. Protein sequence: CASSVRAGTQRSYNEQFF.

The V call is TRBV6-2 or TRBV6-3, the J call TRBJ1-4; no definite D call. Trimming cost V 2 bases and J 0 bases, with 13 bases left between them. The CDR3 runs 17 residues. Germline V CDR1 and CDR2: MNHEY, SVGEGT. CDR3 protein: CASSYRAYTPTNEKLFF. CDR3 coding DNA: TGTGCCAGCAGTTACCGCGCTTACACTCCAACTAATGAAAAACTGTTTTTT.

The rearrangement uses TRBV6-2 or TRBV6-3 and TRBJ2-5; D not resolved. The germline V and J ends were trimmed by 5 bases and 4 bases, with 17 bases remaining between them. Per germline, CDR1 MNHEY and CDR2 SVGEGT. The CDR3 sequence is 15 residues long. CDR3 amino acids: CASSARTAKGETQYF. The CDR3 DNA reads as TGTGCCAGCAGTGCGAGGACGGCGAAGGGAGAGACCCAGTACTTC.

This clonotype was seen many times. The rearrangement joins TRBV18 to TRBJ2-1; D not certain. V shed 3 bases and J shed 6 bases, with 18 bases lying between them. The CDR3 length is 16 residues. Germline assignment: CDR1 KGHSH and CDR2 LQKENI. CDR3 nucleotides: TGTGCCAGCTCACCCTGGGCCACAATCCCTTCCAATGAGCAGTTCTTC. As protein: CASSPWATIPSNEQFF.

The chain uses TRBV2 and TRBJ1-2, with D maybe TRBD1 (6 bases). The CDR3 is 16 residues long. Per germline, CDR1 SNHLY and CDR2 FYNNEI. Trimming shortened V by 2 bases and J by 4 bases, and 17 bases separated the two germline ends. The CDR3: CASSEWGGRGLYGYTF. The CDR3 nucleotides read TGTGCCAGCAGTGAATGGGGAGGCAGGGGTCTCTATGGCTACACCTTC.

The chain carries TRBV12-3 or TRBV12-4 and TRBJ2-1; D not certain. The V gene lost 5 bases and the J gene lost 0 bases, with 14 bases spanning the gap. CDR3 length equals 16 residues. CDR3 region: CASSTKLRSSYNEQFF. In nucleotides, the CDR3 is TGTGCCAGCAGTACCAAACTCCGGAGCTCCTACAATGAGCAGTTCTTC.

The rearrangement links TRBV7-2 to TRBJ1-1; possibly TRBD1 for D (5 bases). Germline-derived CDR1 and CDR2 are SGHTA and FQGNSA. V lost 2 bases and J 4 bases, leaving 11 bases between the germline ends. CDR3 length: 14 residues. CDR3 in amino acids: CASSLRGGSTEAFF. CDR3 DNA: TGTGCCAGCAGCTTAAGGGGAGGAAGCACTGAAGCTTTCTTT.

The V and J genes are TRBV7-8 and TRBJ1-5, with 9 bases that match TRBD1. The germline V gene has CDR1 SGHVS and CDR2 FQNEAQ. This CDR3 contains 18 residues. J was trimmed by 10 bases and V by 7 bases; bases with no gene match: 23. In DNA form, the CDR3 reads TGTGCCAGCAACGTGGGGACAGGGCCTCCTCTTACGGACCCTCCCCAGCATTTT. It yields the protein CASNVGTGPPLTDPPQHF. Full variable domain (outside the CDR3, taken from reference TRBV7-8 and TRBJ1-5): GAGVSQSPRYKVAKRGQDVALRCDPISGHVSLFWYQQALGQGPEFLTYFQNEAQLDKSGLPSDRFFAERPEGSVSTLKIQRTQQEDSAVYLCASNVGTGPPLTDPPQHFGDGTRLSIL.

Only a few counts were recorded for this clonotype. The chain is built from TRBV20-1 and TRBJ1-4, with D possibly TRBD1 on 6 matching bases. Germline loops: CDR1 DFQATT, CDR2 SNEGSKA (reference sequence). Trimming stripped 0 bases from V and 8 bases from J, with 13 bases between. This CDR3 has 14 residues. CDR3 sequence reads: CSAREGGIREKLFF. Here the CDR3 DNA reads TGCAGTGCTAGAGAGGGGGGCATCAGGGAAAAACTGTTTTTT.

The chain uses TRBV12-3 or TRBV12-4 and TRBJ2-1; D unclear. The CDR3 is 15 residues long. V lost 6 bases to trimming and J lost 2 bases, with 14 bases between them. The CDR3 region is CASSRARNPYNEQFF. CDR3 bases: TGTGCCAGCAGCCGAGCTAGGAATCCCTACAATGAGCAGTTCTTC.

The rearrangement links TRBV4-1 to TRBJ2-1; 9 bases match TRBD1. Germline V gene data show CDR1 as MGHRA and CDR2 as YSYEKL. V shed 2 bases, J shed 2 bases, and the junction held 7 bases outside the gene matches. This CDR3 comprises 17 residues. The CDR3 nucleotides are TGCGCCAGCAGCCAATTTGGAACAGGGGGCGCCTACAATGAGCAGTTCTTC. This encodes CASSQFGTGGAYNEQFF.

The chain employs TRBV20-1 and TRBJ1-2, with unresolved D. This CDR3 comprises 10 residues. Germline CDR1 and CDR2: DFQATT and SNEGSKA (reference sequence). The DNA of the CDR3 is TGCAGCACCTTTTGGTATGGCTACACCTTC. Encoded protein: CSTFWYGYTF.

The chain is built from TRBV29-1 and TRBJ2-2; D not certain. The V end lost 3 bases, the J end lost 4 bases, and 9 bases lay between the germline ends. This CDR3 is built from 13 residues. Germline CDR1 reads SQVTM; CDR2 reads ANQGSEA. The CDR3 nucleotides are TGCAGCGTTGATAATTTGGTCACCGGGGAGCTGTTTTTT. Its protein product is CSVDNLVTGELFF.

This chain links TRBV7-8 with TRBJ2-3; D is perhaps TRBD2 (6 bases). V was cut by 1 base and J by 6 bases, with 14 bases left in between. The germline V gene encodes CDR1 SGHVS and CDR2 FQNEAQ. This CDR3 spans 15 amino acids. The CDR3 region has the DNA TGTGCCAGCAGCTTAGGCGGCGGGGTGTTGGATACGCAGTATTTT. Its translation: CASSLGGGVLDTQYF.

The V call is TRBV28, the J call TRBJ1-2, with D hard to call. Germline CDR1 MDHEN, CDR2 SYDVKM. The CDR3 covers 15 residues. V gave up 1 base and J gave up 4 bases, with 13 bases separating them. The CDR3 loop reads CASSLSSGIPYGYTF. The CDR3, as DNA: TGTGCCAGCAGTTTATCCTCCGGGATTCCCTATGGCTACACCTTC.

V gene TRBV12-3 or TRBV12-4 combines with J gene TRBJ1-2; 12 nucleotides match TRBD1. The CDR3 consists of 17 residues. The ends lost 6 bases at V and 7 bases at J; junction bases unmatched: 15. The CDR3 sequence: CASSLSSPGTGGTGYTF. DNA for the CDR3: TGTGCCAGCAGCTTAAGCTCGCCCGGGACAGGGGGCACTGGCTACACCTTC.

The chain recombines TRBV5-6 with TRBJ2-1; 9 nucleotides align to TRBD2. Germline CDR1 SGHDT, CDR2 YYEEEE. With V trimmed by 5 bases and J by 4 bases, 10 bases remained unmatched. This CDR3 region has 16 residues. CDR3 sequence reads: CASSRAGGGGYNEQFF. CDR3 nucleotides: TGTGCCAGCAGTCGAGCGGGGGGCGGGGGGTACAATGAGCAGTTCTTC.

The chain employs TRBV5-1 and TRBJ2-2, with D uncertain. In germline, CDR1 is SGHRS, CDR2 YFSETQ. Trimming took 5 bases from V and 7 from J, leaving 12 bases between them. The CDR3 has 13 residues. The CDR3 DNA reads as TGCGCCAGCAGATGGCGGTTCGGCGGGGAGCTGTTTTTT. Its translation: CASRWRFGGELFF.

The rearrangement joins TRBV20-1 to TRBJ2-7, with TRBD1 matching over 9 bases. CDR1 and CDR2 from the germline V gene are DFQATT and SNEGSKA (reference sequence). This CDR3 contains 15 residues. After removal of 1 base from V and 6 bases from J, the junction contained 10 bases not matched to a gene. For the CDR3, the DNA is TGCAGTGCTAGAGCAACAGGGGGCGGTTCGGCCGAGCAGTACTTC. Translation: CSARATGGGSAEQYF.

The sample holds a few counts of this clonotype. The chain recombines TRBV4-2 with TRBJ2-7; perhaps TRBD2 as D (5 bases). The length of the CDR3 is 13 residues. The V gene's germline CDR1 is LGHNA and CDR2 YNFKEQ. Trimming took 5 bases from V and 5 from J, leaving 13 bases between them. In DNA, the CDR3 is TGTGCCAGCAGCGAGGGCCCGGATAACGAGCAGTACTTC. Its translation is CASSEGPDNEQYF.

The gene calls are TRBV7-2 and TRBJ2-1; D not resolved. There are 15 residues in the CDR3. CDR1 is SGHTA and CDR2 is FQGNSA in the germline V gene. The V end lost 5 bases, the J end lost 5 bases, and 16 bases lay between the germline ends. The CDR3 DNA reads TGTGCCAGCAGCCTCCGCCCTGCGCCCGACAATGAGCAGTTCTTC. It encodes CASSLRPAPDNEQFF. Full variable domain (rest looked up from reference TRBV7-2 and TRBJ2-1): GAGVSQSPSNKVTEKGKDVELRCDPISGHTALYWYRQSLGQGLEFLIYFQGNSAPDKSGLPSDRFSAERTGGSVSTLTIQRTQQEDSAVYLCASSLRPAPDNEQFFGPGTRLTVL.

Concerning this clonotype: Compared with germline, one end of the junction differs, possibly owing to a read error. This rearrangement joins TRBV7-9 to TRBJ1-1; the D gene is possibly TRBD1 (6 bases). CDR3 length: 13 amino acids. Germline lookup yields CDR1 SEHNR and CDR2 FQNEAQ (reference sequence). The CDR3 bases are TGTGACAGCAGCCCGGACAGCAACACTGAAGCTTTCTTT. Residues: CDSSPDSNTEAFF. Supplemented by reference TRBV7-9 and TRBJ1-1, the full variable domain reads DTGVSQNPRHKITKRGQNVTFRCDPISEHNRLYWYRQTLGQGPEFLTYFQNEAQLEKSRLLSDRFSAERPKGSFSTLEIQRTEQGDSAMYLCDSSPDSNTEAFFGQGTRLTVV.

Comment on this clonotype: A much larger clone differs from this one at a single base, so this may be a read error. The V call is TRBV7-9, the J call TRBJ2-7; D unresolved. This CDR3 has 14 amino acids. CDR1 is SEHNR, CDR2 FQNEAQ, per germline (reference sequence). The CDR3 bases are TGTGCCAGCAGCTTAGGTGGCCTCTCCTACGGGCAGTACTTC. It translates to CASSLGGLSYGQYF.

This clonotype was detected a few times. The chain combines TRBV4-3 with TRBJ2-5, with TRBD2 identical over 11 bases. This CDR3 has 16 amino acids. Germline V gene sequence: CDR1 LGHNA, CDR2 YSLEER. The trim removed 0 bases at V and 2 bases at J, leaving 2 bases unmatched. CDR3 residues: CASSQDTSGGQETQYF. CDR3 coding DNA: TGCGCCAGCAGCCAAGATACTAGCGGGGGTCAAGAGACCCAGTACTTC.

This clonotype was counted between two and nine times. This chain joins TRBV6-5 and TRBJ2-5; TRBD2 agrees at 10 bases. The CDR3 is 18 amino acids. V trimming: 4 bases; J trimming: 1 base; junction bases outside the gene matches: 12. CDR1 and CDR2 from the germline V gene are MNHEY and SVGAGI. CDR3 sequence reads: CASSLGFERGGLQETQYF. The CDR3 coding sequence is TGTGCCAGCAGTTTAGGTTTCGAGCGGGGGGGCCTCCAAGAGACCCAGTACTTC.

The rearrangement joins TRBV9 to TRBJ2-1, with 8 bases lining up with TRBD2. The V and J ends lost 4 bases and 0 bases, in that order; junction bases with no gene match: 9. The CDR3 spans 17 residues. Germline loops: CDR1 SGDLS, CDR2 YYNGEE. The CDR3 protein is CASSSRSGSSSYNEQFF. The CDR3 region has the DNA TGTGCCAGCAGCTCCCGAAGCGGGAGCAGCTCCTACAATGAGCAGTTCTTC.

This chain's CDR3 is CASRGGGTGPYNEQFF. The CDR3 region has the DNA TGTGCCAGCAGAGGAGGGGGGACAGGACCCTACAATGAGCAGTTCTTC. J is TRBJ2-1 and V is TRBV2, with 8 bases lining up with TRBD1. V lost 6 bases, J lost 2 bases, and 9 bases stayed unmatched. CDR3 length equals 16 residues. Germline V lookup: CDR1 SNHLY, CDR2 FYNNEI.